This passage covers 25 T cell receptor beta chains from one sample sequenced in a study of blood T cell repertoires in COVID-19. Assay used: immunoSEQ multiplex PCR; TCRdb lists only in-frame clones, some missing. The repertoire holds around 76,000 clones, with roughly 91% as singletons. Sequenced material: peripheral blood. These receptors were obtained from a man in his 60s with acute or convalescent COVID-19.

This clone is a singleton in its sample. This sequence joins TRBV11-3 and TRBJ2-1, with 11 bases lining up with TRBD2. Trimming removed 3 bases from V and 6 bases from J; junction bases left unmatched: 7. This CDR3 spans 16 amino acids. Germline V lookup: CDR1 SGHNT, CDR2 YENEEA. The DNA for the CDR3 is TGTGCCAGCAGCTTGGGGATAGCGGGAGGGATCAATGAGCAGTTCTTC. Amino acids: CASSLGIAGGINEQFF.

A single count supports this clone. This sequence joins TRBV5-1 and TRBJ2-1; 14 bases align to TRBD2. With V trimmed by 9 bases and J by 7 bases, 6 bases remained unmatched. This CDR3 spans 14 amino acids. Per the germline V gene, CDR1 is SGHRS and CDR2 is YFSETQ. Here the CDR3 DNA reads TGCGCCACCAGAGGGACTAGCGGGGGTAATGAGCAGTTCTTC. It yields the protein CATRGTSGGNEQFF.

The chain combines TRBV24-1 with TRBJ2-6; TRBD1 is a possible D gene (6 bases). This CDR3 has 17 residues. Germline V gene sequence: CDR1 KGHDR, CDR2 SFDVKD. V lost 3 bases, J lost 1 base, and 12 bases lay in between. CDR3 nucleotide sequence: TGTGCCACCAGTGATCACAACACAGGGTCTGGGGCCAACGTCCTGACTTTC. Its translation is CATSDHNTGSGANVLTF.

The V and J genes are TRBV5-1 and TRBJ2-3; TRBD1 matches at 10 bases. The CDR3 covers 16 residues. CDR1 and CDR2 from the germline V gene are SGHRS and YFSETQ. The J segment lost 2 bases and the V segment lost 0 bases, leaving 3 bases of the junction unmatched. The CDR3 region is CASSLAGTGDTDTQYF. Here the CDR3 DNA reads TGCGCCAGCAGCTTGGCTGGGACAGGGGACACAGATACGCAGTATTTT.

Only a few counts were recorded for this clone. The V call is TRBV11-2, the J call TRBJ1-5, with D unclear. The CDR3 loop spans 14 amino acids. V was clipped by 0 bases and J by 4 bases, with 7 bases between them. Looked up from germline, CDR1 is SGHAT and CDR2 is FQNNGV. In DNA form, the CDR3 reads TGTGCCAGCAGCTTAGAAGCGAGTAATCAGCCCCAGCATTTT. The encoded protein is CASSLEASNQPQHF.

The V gene is TRBV7-3, the J gene TRBJ2-3; TRBD2 aligns across 8 bases. V was pared by 4 bases and J by 1 base, with 4 bases of the junction left unmatched. The germline V gene encodes CDR1 SGHTA and CDR2 FQGTGA. There are 15 residues in the CDR3. DNA of the CDR3: TGTGCCAGCAGCTCCAAGACTAGCGGCACAGATACGCAGTATTTT. Protein sequence: CASSSKTSGTDTQYF.

This clone has just one count. V usage is TRBV11-1 and J usage is TRBJ1-6; D is uncertain. The CDR3 extends over 14 amino acids. The V end lost 4 bases, the J end lost 15 bases, and 19 bases lay between the germline ends. Germline assignment: CDR1 SGHAT and CDR2 FQDESV (reference sequence). CDR3 DNA sequence: TGTGCCAGCAGCTCTAGCGGGCCGTCGAAGCTCCTCCACTTT. This translates into CASSSSGPSKLLHF. The full variable domain, in which reference TRBV11-1 and TRBJ1-6 provide the parts outside the CDR3, is EAEVAQSPRYKITEKSQAVAFWCDPISGHATLYWYRQILGQGPELLVQFQDESVVDDSQLPKDRFSAERLKGVDSTLKIQPAELGDSAMYLCASSSSGPSKLLHFGNGTRLTVT.

The DNA for the CDR3 is TGTGCCAGCACCAACACAGCCTATAATTCACCCCTCCACTTT. Its translation is CASTNTAYNSPLHF. The chain joins TRBV6-5 to TRBJ1-6; no clear D gene. Germline assignment: CDR1 MNHEY and CDR2 SVGAGI. V lost 7 bases to trimming and J lost 2 bases, with 9 bases between them. The CDR3 covers 14 residues.

The J gene is TRBJ1-5, the V gene TRBV3-1 (or the pseudogene TRBV3-2); D is uncertain. V dropped 0 bases and J dropped 7 bases, with 7 bases sitting between them. From germline, CDR1 is LGHDT and CDR2 YNNKEL (reference sequence). This CDR3 has 13 amino acids. In nucleotides, the CDR3 is TGTGCCAGCAGCCAAGATACCGGGCAGCCCCAGCATTTT. It yields the protein CASSQDTGQPQHF.

The chain links TRBV10-3 to TRBJ2-2; 9 nucleotides match TRBD2. J gave up 5 bases and V 7 bases, and 11 bases lay outside the gene matches. CDR1 and CDR2 (germline): ENHRY, SYGVKD. The CDR3 has 16 amino acids. CDR3 sequence (DNA): TGTGCCATCAAGGGTAGCGGGAGACTAGGGACCGGGGAGCTGTTTTTT. This gives the protein CAIKGSGRLGTGELFF.

V is TRBV30 and J is TRBJ2-3; a possible D gene is TRBD1 (7 bases). V was trimmed by 2 bases and J by 4 bases, leaving 22 bases between them. Germline V gene data show CDR1 as GTSNPN and CDR2 as SVGIG (reference sequence). The CDR3 is 17 amino acids. CDR3: CAWSLRGTVTASDTQYF. The CDR3 DNA is TGTGCCTGGAGTTTACGGGGGACAGTGACCGCTTCAGATACGCAGTATTTT. The complete variable domain, with remaining parts taken from reference TRBV30 and TRBJ2-3, reads SQTIHQWPATLVQPVGSPLSLECTVEGTSNPNLYWYRQAAGRGLQLLFYSVGIGQISSEVPQNLSASRPQDRQFILSSKKLLLSDSGFYLCAWSLRGTVTASDTQYFGPGTRLTVL.

The chain has TRBV30 and TRBJ2-2; no clear D gene. V was cut by 0 bases and J by 4 bases, with 6 bases left in between. Germline CDR1 reads GTSNPN; CDR2 reads SVGIG (reference sequence). The CDR3 sequence is 13 residues long. The CDR3 spells CAWSVVSTGELFF. CDR3 in DNA: TGTGCCTGGAGTGTAGTCAGCACCGGGGAGCTGTTTTTT.

V gene TRBV24-1 combines with J gene TRBJ2-5; no clear D. CDR1 is KGHDR and CDR2 is SFDVKD in the germline V gene. V dropped 3 bases and J dropped 2 bases, with 6 bases sitting between them. The CDR3 extends over 13 amino acids. The CDR3 protein is CATSDGPQETQYF. Here the CDR3 DNA reads TGTGCCACCAGTGATGGCCCTCAAGAGACCCAGTACTTC.

In DNA, the CDR3 is TGTGCCAGCACCCCGGGACAGAAAATCGACGAGCAGTACTTC. Translating gives CASTPGQKIDEQYF. This chain uses TRBV2 with TRBJ2-7; 7 bases line up with TRBD1. The trim removed 7 bases at V and 5 bases at J, leaving 11 bases unmatched. This CDR3 spans 14 amino acids. CDR1 is SNHLY and CDR2 is FYNNEI in the germline V gene.

This chain connects TRBV19 to TRBJ1-5; possible D gene TRBD1, 5 bases. The CDR3 consists of 17 residues. CDR1 is LNHDA, CDR2 SQIVND, per germline (reference sequence). V dropped 5 bases and J dropped 2 bases, with 19 bases sitting between them. This CDR3 is CASSDTGTGRGNQPQHF. The CDR3 nucleotides are TGTGCCAGTAGTGATACTGGTACAGGTCGGGGCAATCAGCCCCAGCATTTT. Based on the CDR3 plus reference TRBV19 and TRBJ1-5, the full variable domain is DGGITQSPKYLFRKEGQNVTLSCEQNLNHDAMYWYRQDPGQGLRLIYYSQIVNDFQKGDIAEGYSVSREKKESFPLTVTSAQKNPTAFYLCASSDTGTGRGNQPQHFGDGTRLSIL.

This chain connects TRBV10-2 to TRBJ2-5, with 16 nucleotides matching TRBD2. The CDR3 has 17 amino acids. In germline, CDR1 is WSHSY, CDR2 SAAADI. Unmatched junction bases numbered 7, after V lost 4 bases and J lost 5 bases. CDR3 DNA sequence: TGCGCCAGCAGTGGGGGACTAGCGGGAGGGCCAGGCGAGACCCAGTACTTC. Its translation is CASSGGLAGGPGETQYF.

The chain combines TRBV4-1 with TRBJ2-7; 8 bases fit TRBD1. The CDR3 is 17 amino acids. Germline values: CDR1 MGHRA, CDR2 YSYEKL. After removal of 2 bases from V and 2 bases from J, the junction contained 11 bases not matched to a gene. As DNA, the CDR3 is TGCGCCAGCAGCCAAACCCTCGCGGACAGGGCCCCCTACGAGCAGTACTTC. Translation gives CASSQTLADRAPYEQYF.

This clone was seen once. The rearrangement joins TRBV7-3 to TRBJ2-6; D call uncertain. V was pared by 2 bases and J by 0 bases, with 5 bases between. From germline, CDR1 is SGHTA and CDR2 FQGTGA. This CDR3 is 15 amino acids long. The CDR3 reads CASSLHSSGANVLTF. As DNA, the CDR3 is TGTGCCAGCAGCTTACACAGCTCTGGGGCCAACGTCCTGACTTTC. The variable domain in full, completed from reference TRBV7-3 and TRBJ2-6, reads GAGVSQTPSNKVTEKGKYVELRCDPISGHTALYWYRQSLGQGPEFLIYFQGTGAADDSGLPNDRFFAVRPEGSVSTLKIQRTERGDSAVYLCASSLHSSGANVLTFGAGSRLTVL.

The rearrangement uses TRBV11-2 and TRBJ2-2; TRBD2 aligns across 10 bases. Trimming removed 4 bases from V and 6 bases from J; junction bases left unmatched: 8. CDR3 length equals 16 residues. The germline CDR1 and CDR2 sequences are SGHAT and FQNNGV. The CDR3 is CASSSPGLAKSGELFF. CDR3 sequence (DNA): TGTGCCAGCAGCTCCCCGGGACTAGCGAAGTCCGGGGAGCTGTTTTTT.

The chain uses TRBV12-3 or TRBV12-4 and TRBJ1-1; D ambiguous. The CDR3 totals 12 residues. The V end lost 11 bases, the J end lost 5 bases, and 15 bases lay between the germline ends. CDR3 nucleotides: TGTGCCGGCCCCTCGGGTCGGACTGAAGCTTTCTTT. Translating gives CAGPSGRTEAFF.

The genes are TRBV2 and TRBJ1-5; 9 bases align to TRBD1. There are 18 residues in the CDR3. Per the germline V gene, CDR1 is SNHLY and CDR2 is FYNNEI. J lost 0 bases, V lost 2 bases, and 8 bases had no gene match. The CDR3 sequence is CASSETDRGPHSNQPQHF. Written as DNA, the CDR3 is TGTGCCAGCAGTGAAACGGACAGGGGTCCTCATAGCAATCAGCCCCAGCATTTT.

The gene calls are TRBV30 and TRBJ2-7, with TRBD2 matching over 7 bases. Germline V gene data show CDR1 as GTSNPN and CDR2 as SVGIG (reference sequence). This CDR3 region has 12 residues. The V and J ends lost 4 bases and 4 bases, in that order; junction bases with no gene match: 4. CDR3 sequence reads: CAWTSGVYEQYF. CDR3 sequence (DNA): TGTGCCTGGACTAGCGGAGTTTACGAGCAGTACTTC.

The chain carries TRBV18 and TRBJ2-7; D is unresolved. V lost 6 bases, J lost 3 bases, and 15 bases lay in between. The CDR3 is 14 residues long. Germline V lookup: CDR1 KGHSH, CDR2 LQKENI. The CDR3 protein is CASSLNRQDYEQYF. Here the CDR3 DNA reads TGTGCCAGCTCCCTGAATCGGCAGGACTACGAGCAGTACTTC. Using reference TRBV18 and TRBJ2-7 for the parts outside the CDR3, the full variable domain is NAGVMQNPRHLVRRRGQEARLRCSPMKGHSHVYWYRQLPEEGLKFMVYLQKENIIDESGMPKERFSAEFPKEGPSILRIQQVVRGDSAAYFCASSLNRQDYEQYFGPGTRLTVT.

This sequence joins TRBV10-2 and TRBJ2-1, with D tentatively TRBD1 (6 bases). CDR1 and CDR2 (germline): WSHSY, SAAADI. This CDR3 region has 13 residues. Trimming removed 7 bases from V and 4 bases from J, with 11 bases in between. The CDR3 loop reads CASTQGLYNEQFF. Here the CDR3 DNA reads TGCGCCAGCACCCAGGGGCTTTACAATGAGCAGTTCTTC.

The genes are TRBV28 and TRBJ2-2; D is perhaps TRBD1 (5 bases). Germline CDR1 and CDR2: MDHEN and SYDVKM. This CDR3 contains 17 residues. V was trimmed by 6 bases and J by 1 base, leaving 18 bases between them. CDR3 amino acids: CASRVLGHFWNTGELFF. CDR3 DNA sequence: TGTGCCAGCAGAGTCCTGGGGCACTTTTGGAACACCGGGGAGCTGTTTTTT.